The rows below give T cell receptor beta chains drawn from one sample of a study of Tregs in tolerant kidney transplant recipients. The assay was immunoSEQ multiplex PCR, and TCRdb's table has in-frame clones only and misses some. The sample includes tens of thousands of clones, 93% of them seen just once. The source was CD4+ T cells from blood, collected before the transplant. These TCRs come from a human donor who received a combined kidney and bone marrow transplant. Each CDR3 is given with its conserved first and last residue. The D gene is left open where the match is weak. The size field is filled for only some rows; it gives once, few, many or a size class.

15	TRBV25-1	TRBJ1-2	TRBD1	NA	CASSPGTGLPYGYTF	TGTGCCAGCAGTCCCGGGACAGGGCTACCTTATGGCTACACCTTC
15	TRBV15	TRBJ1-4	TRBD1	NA	CATSRRKNIQGGLFF	TGTGCCACCAGCAGAAGGAAAAATATACAGGGGGGACTGTTTTTT
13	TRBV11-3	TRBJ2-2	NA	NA	CASSLSGSGELFF	TGTGCCAGCAGCTTGTCAGGGTCCGGGGAGCTGTTTTTT
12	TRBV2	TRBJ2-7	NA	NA	CASGGNPYEQYF	TGTGCCAGCGGAGGTAACCCCTACGAGCAGTACTTC
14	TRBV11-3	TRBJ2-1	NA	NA	CASSLASSYNEQFF	TGTGCCAGCAGCTTAGCGAGCTCCTACAATGAGCAGTTCTTC
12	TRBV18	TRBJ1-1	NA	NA	CASSPPLSEAFF	TGTGCCAGCTCACCACCTCTGAGTGAAGCTTTCTTT
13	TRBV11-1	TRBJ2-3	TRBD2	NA	CASSLLLADTQYF	TGTGCCAGCAGCTTGTTACTAGCGGATACGCAGTATTTT
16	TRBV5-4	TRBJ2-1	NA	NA	CASSLGKLEVLNEQFF	TGTGCCAGCAGCTTGGGTAAACTAGAGGTATTAAATGAGCAGTTCTTC
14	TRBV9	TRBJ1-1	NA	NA	CASSVEDRYTEAFF	TGTGCCAGCAGCGTAGAGGACAGATACACTGAAGCTTTCTTT
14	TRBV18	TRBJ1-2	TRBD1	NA	CASSLRQGYYGYTF	TGTGCCAGCTCACTTCGACAGGGATACTATGGCTACACCTTC
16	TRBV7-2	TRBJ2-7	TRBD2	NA	CASSLRFPAGDYEQYF	TGTGCCAGCAGCTTAAGGTTTCCAGCGGGAGACTACGAGCAGTACTTC
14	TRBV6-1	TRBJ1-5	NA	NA	CASSEYGGNQPQHF	TGTGCCAGCAGTGAATACGGGGGAAATCAGCCCCAGCATTTT
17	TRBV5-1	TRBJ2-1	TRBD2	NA	CASSFSSGKVMYNEQFF	TGCGCCAGCAGTTTTTCTAGCGGGAAGGTGATGTACAATGAGCAGTTCTTC
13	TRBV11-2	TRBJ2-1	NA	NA	CASSRNRDNEQFF	TGTGCCAGCAGCAGAAACCGGGACAATGAGCAGTTCTTC
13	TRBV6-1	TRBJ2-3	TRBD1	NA	CAIRTGGRDTQYF	TGTGCCATCAGGACAGGGGGAAGAGATACGCAGTATTTT
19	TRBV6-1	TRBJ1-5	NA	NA	CASSGVDRGGVYSNQPQHF	TGTGCCAGCAGTGGGGTTGATCGGGGTGGGGTTTATAGCAATCAGCCCCAGCATTTT
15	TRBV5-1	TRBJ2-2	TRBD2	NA	CASSLRLADTGELFF	TGCGCCAGCAGCTTAAGACTAGCAGACACCGGGGAGCTGTTTTTT
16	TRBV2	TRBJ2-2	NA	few	CASSETRRGYTGELFF	TGTGCCAGCAGTGAAACGCGTCGGGGGTACACCGGGGAGCTGTTTTTT
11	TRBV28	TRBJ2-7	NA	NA	CASGRSDEQYF	TGTGCCAGCGGTAGAAGCGACGAGCAGTACTTC
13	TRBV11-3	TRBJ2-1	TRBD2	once	CASSPGTSNEQFF	TGTGCCAGCAGCCCCGGGACTAGCAATGAGCAGTTCTTC
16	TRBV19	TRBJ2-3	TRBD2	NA	CATQSGTSGITDTQYF	TGTGCCACGCAGTCTGGGACTAGCGGGATCACAGATACGCAGTATTTT
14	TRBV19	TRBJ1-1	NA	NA	CASRDNRVGTEAFF	TGTGCCAGTAGAGATAACAGGGTTGGCACTGAAGCTTTCTTT
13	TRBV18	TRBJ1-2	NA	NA	CASSPTGNYGYTF	TGTGCCAGCTCACCAACGGGGAACTATGGCTACACCTTC
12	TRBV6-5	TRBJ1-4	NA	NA	CASSPGSEKLFF	TGTGCCAGCAGTCCGGGGAGCGAAAAACTGTTTTTT
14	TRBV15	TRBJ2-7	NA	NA	CATSMGPGFYEQYF	TGTGCCACCAGCATGGGGCCAGGCTTCTACGAGCAGTACTTC
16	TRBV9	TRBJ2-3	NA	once	CASSVESPGGTDTQYF	TGTGCCAGCAGCGTAGAATCCCCGGGAGGCACAGATACGCAGTATTTT
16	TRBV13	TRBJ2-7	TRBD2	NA	CASSFRTSGGFYEQYF	TGTGCCAGCAGCTTCCGGACTAGCGGGGGATTCTACGAGCAGTACTTC
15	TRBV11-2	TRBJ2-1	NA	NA	CASSLGLAVYNEQFF	TGTGCCAGCAGCTTAGGGCTAGCAGTATACAATGAGCAGTTCTTC
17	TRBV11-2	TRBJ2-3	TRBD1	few	CASSKTGQPGGIDTQYF	TGTGCCAGCAGCAAAACGGGACAGCCTGGGGGTATAGATACGCAGTATTTT
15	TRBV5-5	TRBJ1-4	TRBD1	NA	CASRAPGQSNEKLFF	TGTGCCAGCAGAGCTCCGGGACAGTCTAATGAAAAACTGTTTTTT
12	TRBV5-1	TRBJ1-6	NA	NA	CASSTTNSPLHF	TGCGCCAGCAGCACTACGAATTCACCCCTCCACTTT
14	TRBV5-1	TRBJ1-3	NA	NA	CASSSDNSGNTIYF	TGCGCCAGCAGCTCGGACAACTCTGGAAACACCATATATTTT
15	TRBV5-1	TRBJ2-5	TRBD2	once	CASSVTSGTQETQYF	TGCGCCAGCAGCGTGACTAGCGGAACCCAAGAGACCCAGTACTTC
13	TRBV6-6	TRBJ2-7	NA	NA	CASTSQGGYEQYF	TGTGCCAGCACCTCACAGGGAGGGTACGAGCAGTACTTC
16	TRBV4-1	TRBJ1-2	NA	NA	CASSQASQGINYGYTF	TGCGCCAGCAGCCAGGCTTCACAGGGCATTAACTATGGCTACACCTTC
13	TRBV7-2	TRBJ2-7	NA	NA	CASSLVVQYEQYF	TGTGCCAGCAGCTTAGTGGTGCAGTACGAGCAGTACTTC
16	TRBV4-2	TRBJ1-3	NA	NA	CASSQLDSISGNTIYF	TGTGCCAGCAGCCAATTGGACTCAATCTCTGGAAACACCATATATTTT
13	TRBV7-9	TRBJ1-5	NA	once	CASSPRSGQPQHF	TGTGCCAGCAGCCCCAGGTCCGGTCAGCCCCAGCATTTT
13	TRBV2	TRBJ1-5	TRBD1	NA	CASRNRGQQPQHF	TGTGCCAGCAGAAACAGGGGGCAGCAGCCCCAGCATTTT
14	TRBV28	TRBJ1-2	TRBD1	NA	CAIKRTGANYGYTF	TGTGCCATTAAGCGGACAGGAGCTAACTATGGCTACACCTTC
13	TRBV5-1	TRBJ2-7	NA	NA	CASSLKAGVEQYF	TGCGCCAGCAGCTTAAAGGCAGGGGTAGAGCAGTACTTC
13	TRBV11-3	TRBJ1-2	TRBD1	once	CASSGQGNYGYTF	TGTGCCAGCAGCGGACAGGGTAACTATGGCTACACCTTC
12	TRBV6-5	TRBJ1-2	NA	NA	CASSPGLYGYTF	TGTGCCAGCAGCCCGGGACTGTATGGCTACACCTTC
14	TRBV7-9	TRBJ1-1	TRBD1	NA	CASSLQGERTEAFF	TGTGCCAGCAGCCTTCAGGGGGAGAGAACTGAAGCTTTCTTT
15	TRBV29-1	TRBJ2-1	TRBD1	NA	CSVSKAGGIDNEQFF	TGCAGCGTGTCTAAAGCAGGGGGCATAGACAATGAGCAGTTCTTC
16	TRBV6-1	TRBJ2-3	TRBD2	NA	CASSEATSGSTDTQYF	TGTGCCAGCAGTGAAGCTACTAGCGGGAGCACAGATACGCAGTATTTT
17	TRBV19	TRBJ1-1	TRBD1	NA	CASSIRIFTGGGTEAFF	TGTGCCAGTAGTATTCGAATATTTACAGGGGGCGGTACTGAAGCTTTCTTT
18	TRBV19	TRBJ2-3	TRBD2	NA	CASSPRRVRAGVSDTQYF	TGTGCCAGTAGTCCCCGTAGGGTTAGAGCGGGGGTGTCAGATACGCAGTATTTT
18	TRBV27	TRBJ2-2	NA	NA	CASSLSPHASALTGELFF	TGTGCCAGCAGTTTGTCCCCCCATGCTAGCGCCCTCACCGGGGAGCTGTTTTTT
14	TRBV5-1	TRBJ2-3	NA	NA	CASSPTGVTDTQYF	TGCGCCAGCAGCCCGACAGGCGTCACAGATACGCAGTATTTT
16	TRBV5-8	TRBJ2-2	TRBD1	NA	CASSFTGGSYTGELFF	TGTGCCAGCAGCTTTACAGGGGGTAGTTACACCGGGGAGCTGTTTTTT
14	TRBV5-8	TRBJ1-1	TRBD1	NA	CASSLRQGAAEAFF	TGTGCCAGCAGTTTGAGGCAGGGGGCGGCTGAAGCTTTCTTT
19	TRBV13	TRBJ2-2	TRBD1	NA	CASSSFLPGQGFITGELFF	TGTGCCAGCAGCTCTTTCCTCCCGGGACAGGGATTTATTACCGGGGAGCTGTTTTTT
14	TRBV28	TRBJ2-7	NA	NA	CASSLPGLHYEQYF	TGTGCCAGCAGTTTGCCAGGGCTCCACTACGAGCAGTACTTC
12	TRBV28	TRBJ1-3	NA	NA	CASSLLRNTIYF	TGTGCCAGCAGTTTATTGAGGAACACCATATATTTT
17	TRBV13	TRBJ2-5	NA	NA	CASSLSWTRPSQETQYF	TGTGCCAGCAGCCTCTCCTGGACACGACCAAGTCAAGAGACCCAGTACTTC
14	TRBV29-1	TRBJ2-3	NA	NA	CSASFSGTTDTQYF	TGCAGCGCTTCTTTTAGCGGAACCACAGATACGCAGTATTTT
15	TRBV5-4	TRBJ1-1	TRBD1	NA	CASSPGGLVNTEAFF	TGTGCCAGCAGCCCAGGGGGATTGGTGAACACTGAAGCTTTCTTT
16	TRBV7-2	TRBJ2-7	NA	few	CASSTHLLKDSYEQYF	TGTGCCAGCAGCACCCACTTGTTAAAAGATTCCTACGAGCAGTACTTC
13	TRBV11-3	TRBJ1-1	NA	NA	CASSSRQSTEAFF	TGTGCCAGCAGCTCCCGACAGTCCACTGAAGCTTTCTTT